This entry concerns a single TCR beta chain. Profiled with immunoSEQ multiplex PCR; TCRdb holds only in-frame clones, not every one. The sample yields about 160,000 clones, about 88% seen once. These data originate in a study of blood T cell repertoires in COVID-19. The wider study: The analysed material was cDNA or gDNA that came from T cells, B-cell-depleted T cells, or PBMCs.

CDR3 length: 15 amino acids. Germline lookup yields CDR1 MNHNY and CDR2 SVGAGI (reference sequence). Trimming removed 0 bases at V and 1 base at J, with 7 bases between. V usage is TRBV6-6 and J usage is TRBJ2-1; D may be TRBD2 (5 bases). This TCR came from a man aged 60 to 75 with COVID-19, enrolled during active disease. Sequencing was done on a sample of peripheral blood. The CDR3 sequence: CASSYSGGSYNEQFF. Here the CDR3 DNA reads TGTGCCAGCAGTTACTCGGGCGGGTCCTACAATGAGCAGTTCTTC.